This T cell receptor beta chain appears in the sequencing data of a study of siplizumab effects on memory and regulatory T cells. The study, taken as a whole, reports: Alloreactive sequences that could be traced to unstimulated CD4+ memory cells showed a significant reduction under siplizumab. Memory cells seemed less diverse than naive T cells, which also seemed major contributors to the alloresponse. Proliferating siplizumab-culture Tregs lacked confirmation of suppressive function.

The CDR3 is made up of 14 amino acids. The germline gives CDR1 SGHRS, CDR2 YFSETQ. Trimming stripped 4 bases from V and 3 bases from J, with 13 bases between. To note about this clone: The antigen is not known.

Among three donor pairs, the unstimulated naive, memory, effector memory and TEMRA subsets underwent sequencing. Some clones are missing from TCRdb's copy, which holds only in-frame ones; the method was immunoSEQ multiplex PCR. Of 60,000 to 65,000 clones listed, around 79% are singletons. V gene TRBV5-1 combines with J gene TRBJ1-1; D gene uncertain. Input material: memory CD4+ T cells sorted from blood. The TCR sequence derives from a human donor in good health. The CDR3: CASSPDHGDTEAFF. The CDR3 nucleotides are TGCGCCAGCAGCCCAGACCACGGGGACACTGAAGCTTTCTTT.